A single sample gave rise to the 2 T cell receptor beta chains below, sequenced in a study of vaccination effects on CD4 cells after COVID-19. Culture proceeded for nine to eleven days, and CD4+ T cells were then isolated. Either the mRNA-1273 or the BNT162b2 vaccine was given to participants as two doses. Only in-frame clones appear in the TCRdb table, and some are missing; sequencing was by immunoSEQ multiplex PCR. The sample lists approximately 47,000 clones, approximately 70% occurring once. These TCRs are of unknown antigen specificity. This specimen was CD4+ T cells from PBMCs cultured without peptide, taken after COVID-19 vaccination. These receptor sequences come from a human donor who received a COVID-19 vaccine.

This clone has only a few counts. J is TRBJ2-2 and V is TRBV19, with TRBD2 matching 7 bases. J lost 7 bases, V lost 9 bases, and 11 bases had no gene match. The CDR3 consists of 14 residues. Germline V gene sequence: CDR1 LNHDA, CDR2 SQIVND (reference sequence). The CDR3 DNA is TGTGCCAGCCGCGGGCTAGCGGAAGGCGGGGAGCTGTTTTTT. Amino acid sequence: CASRGLAEGGELFF.

The chain links TRBV19 to TRBJ2-7; D is possibly TRBD1 (5 bases). Germline V gene sequence: CDR1 LNHDA, CDR2 SQIVND (reference sequence). This CDR3 has 17 residues. V lost 10 bases and J lost 0, with 25 bases in between. The CDR3 bases are TGTGCCACCCTTGGGGCAAAGAGCACGGGTAGCTCCTACGAGCAGTACTTC. This gives the protein CATLGAKSTGSSYEQYF.